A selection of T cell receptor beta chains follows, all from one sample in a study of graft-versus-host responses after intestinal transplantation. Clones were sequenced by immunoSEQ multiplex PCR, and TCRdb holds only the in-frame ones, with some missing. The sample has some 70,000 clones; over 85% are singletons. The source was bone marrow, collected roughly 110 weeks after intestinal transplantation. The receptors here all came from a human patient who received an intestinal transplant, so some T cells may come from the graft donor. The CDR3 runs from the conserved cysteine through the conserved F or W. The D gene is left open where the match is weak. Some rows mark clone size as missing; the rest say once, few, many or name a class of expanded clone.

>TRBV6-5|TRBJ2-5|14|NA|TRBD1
CASRGGTGEETQYF
TGTGCCAGCAGGGGGGGGACAGGGGAAGAGACCCAGTACTTC
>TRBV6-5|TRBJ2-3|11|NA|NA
CASTQADTQYF
TGTGCCAGCACCCAAGCAGATACGCAGTATTTT
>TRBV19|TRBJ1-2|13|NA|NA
CASSIDANYGYTF
TGTGCCAGTAGTATAGACGCAAACTATGGCTACACCTTC
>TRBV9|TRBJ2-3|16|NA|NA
CASSQVGGASTDTQYF
TGTGCCAGCAGCCAAGTGGGCGGTGCTAGCACAGATACGCAGTATTTT
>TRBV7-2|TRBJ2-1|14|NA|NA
CASSLDQRSHEQFF
TGTGCCAGCAGCTTAGACCAGCGATCCCATGAGCAGTTCTTC
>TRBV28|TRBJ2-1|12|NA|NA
CASSLPGTHQFF
TGTGCCAGCAGTTTACCAGGGACCCATCAGTTCTTC
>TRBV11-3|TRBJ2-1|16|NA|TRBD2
CASSSQSGRPYNEQFF
TGTGCCAGCAGCTCTCAAAGCGGGAGACCTTACAATGAGCAGTTCTTC
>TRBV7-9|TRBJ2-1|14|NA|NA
CASSSSSLYNEQFF
TGTGCCAGCAGCTCCTCGAGCCTATACAATGAGCAGTTCTTC
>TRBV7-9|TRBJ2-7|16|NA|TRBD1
CASSLADSGQGYEQYF
TGTGCCAGCAGCCTCGCCGATAGCGGACAGGGCTACGAGCAGTACTTC
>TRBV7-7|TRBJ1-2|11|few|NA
CASSRAYGYTF
TGTGCCAGCAGCCGAGCCTATGGCTACACCTTC
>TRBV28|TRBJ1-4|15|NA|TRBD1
CASSFTDRGSEKLFF
TGTGCCAGCAGTTTTACTGACAGGGGTAGTGAAAAACTGTTTTTT
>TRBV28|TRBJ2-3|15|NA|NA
CASRPTSSWGDTQYF
TGTGCCAGCAGACCAACTAGCTCCTGGGGAGATACGCAGTATTTT
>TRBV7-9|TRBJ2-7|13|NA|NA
CASSLGLSDEQYF
TGTGCCAGCAGCTTAGGTTTAAGTGACGAGCAGTACTTC
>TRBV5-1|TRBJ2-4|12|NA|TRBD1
CASSSGQGFQYF
TGCGCCAGCAGTAGCGGACAGGGTTTTCAGTACTTC
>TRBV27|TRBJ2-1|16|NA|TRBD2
CASSLSGGSTYNEQFF
TGTGCCAGCAGTTTATCGGGCGGGAGCACCTACAATGAGCAGTTCTTC
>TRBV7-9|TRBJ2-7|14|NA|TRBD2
CASSLEGLAHEQYF
TGTGCCAGCAGCTTAGAGGGACTAGCTCATGAGCAGTACTTC
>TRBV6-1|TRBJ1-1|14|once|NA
CASSEQPRGTEAFF
TGTGCCAGCAGTGAACAACCCAGGGGCACTGAAGCTTTCTTT
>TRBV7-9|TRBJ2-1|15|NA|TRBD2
CASSLREGQVNEQFF
TGTGCCAGCAGCTTAAGGGAGGGCCAGGTTAATGAGCAGTTCTTC
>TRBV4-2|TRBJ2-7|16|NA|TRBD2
CASSQEPLAGAYEQYF
TGTGCCAGCAGCCAAGAACCACTAGCGGGCGCCTACGAGCAGTACTTC
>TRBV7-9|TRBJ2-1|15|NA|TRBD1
CASTLGQATYNEQFF
TGTGCCAGCACCCTGGGACAGGCTACCTACAATGAGCAGTTCTTC
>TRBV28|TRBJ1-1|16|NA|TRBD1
CASSLDRGVGHTEAFF
TGTGCCAGCAGTTTAGACAGGGGGGTGGGTCACACTGAAGCTTTCTTT
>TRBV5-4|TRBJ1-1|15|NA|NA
CASSLDRAGETEAFF
TGTGCCAGCAGCTTGGATAGGGCGGGGGAGACTGAAGCTTTCTTT
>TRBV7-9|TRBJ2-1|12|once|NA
CASSLGDNEQFF
TGTGCCAGCAGCTTGGGGGACAATGAGCAGTTCTTC
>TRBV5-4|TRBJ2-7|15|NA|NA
CASSLGGGGAYEQYF
TGTGCCAGCAGCTTGGGAGGGGGAGGGGCGTACGAGCAGTACTTC
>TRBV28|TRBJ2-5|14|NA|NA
CASSFSTFQETQYF
TGTGCCAGCAGTTTTTCAACATTTCAAGAGACCCAGTACTTC
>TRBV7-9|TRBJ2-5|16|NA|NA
CASSLILAWGQETQYF
TGTGCCAGCAGCTTAATCCTAGCATGGGGCCAAGAGACCCAGTACTTC
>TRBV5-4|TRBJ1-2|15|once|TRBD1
CASSPGQGALDGYTF
TGTGCCAGCAGCCCGGGACAGGGGGCCCTCGATGGCTACACCTTC
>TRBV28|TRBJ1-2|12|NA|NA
CAARLGGYGYTF
TGTGCGGCCCGTCTCGGAGGCTATGGCTACACCTTC
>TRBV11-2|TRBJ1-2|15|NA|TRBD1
CASSLIGQAYYGYTF
TGTGCCAGCAGCCTCATCGGACAGGCCTATTATGGCTACACCTTC
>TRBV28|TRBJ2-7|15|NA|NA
CASSFSDGVSYEQYF
TGTGCCAGCAGTTTCTCGGACGGAGTCTCCTACGAGCAGTACTTC
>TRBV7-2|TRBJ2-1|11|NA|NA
CASSVYNEQFF
TGTGCCAGCAGCGTATACAATGAGCAGTTCTTC
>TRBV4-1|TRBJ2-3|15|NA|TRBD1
CATKRVQGGTDTQYF
TGCGCCACCAAAAGGGTACAGGGGGGCACAGATACGCAGTATTTT
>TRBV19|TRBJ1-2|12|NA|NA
CATAGQSYGYTF
TGTGCCACAGCTGGACAGTCCTATGGCTACACCTTC
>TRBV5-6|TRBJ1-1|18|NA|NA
CASSLVWTVHLGNTEAFF
TGTGCCAGCAGCTTGGTGTGGACAGTACATCTTGGGAACACTGAAGCTTTCTTT
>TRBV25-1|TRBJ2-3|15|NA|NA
CASSASTETPSTQYF
TGTGCCAGCAGTGCTTCGACTGAAACTCCGAGTACGCAGTATTTT
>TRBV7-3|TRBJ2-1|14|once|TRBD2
CASSSGLAGSVVFF
TGTGCCAGCAGCTCGGGACTAGCGGGCTCCGTGGTGTTCTTC
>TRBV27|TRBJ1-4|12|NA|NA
CAGGVLGEKLFF
TGTGCCGGGGGGGTTCTTGGTGAAAAACTGTTTTTT
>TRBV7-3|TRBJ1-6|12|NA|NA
CASSLFGTPLHF
TGTGCCAGCAGCTTATTTGGGACACCCCTCCACTTT
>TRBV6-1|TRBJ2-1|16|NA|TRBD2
CASSESSGSSYNEQFF
TGTGCCAGCAGTGAATCTAGCGGGAGTTCCTACAATGAGCAGTTCTTC
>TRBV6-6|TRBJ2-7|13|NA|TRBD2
CASSNSGSGEQYF
TGTGCCAGCAGTAACAGCGGGAGTGGCGAGCAGTACTTC
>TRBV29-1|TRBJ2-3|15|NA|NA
CSVVWAGASTDTQYF
TGCAGCGTTGTTTGGGCGGGGGCTAGCACAGATACGCAGTATTTT
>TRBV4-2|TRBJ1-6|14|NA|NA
CASSRPDLESPLHF
TGTGCCAGCAGCCGACCCGACTTGGAATCACCCCTCCACTTT
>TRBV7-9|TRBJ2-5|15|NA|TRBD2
CASSPSGGHQETQYF
TGTGCCAGCAGCCCTAGCGGGGGCCACCAAGAGACCCAGTACTTC
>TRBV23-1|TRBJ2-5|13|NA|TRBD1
CARGQGQQETQYF
TGCGCCAGGGGACAGGGTCAGCAAGAGACCCAGTACTTC
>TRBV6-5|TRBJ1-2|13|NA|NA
CASSLGQIYGYTF
TGTGCCAGCAGTTTAGGACAGATCTATGGCTACACCTTC
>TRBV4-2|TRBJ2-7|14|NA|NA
CASGKLTEGREQYF
TGTGCCAGCGGAAAGTTGACGGAGGGCCGCGAGCAGTACTTC
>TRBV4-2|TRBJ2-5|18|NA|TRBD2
CASSPLLGTSGGGETQYF
TGTGCCAGCAGCCCCCTCCTAGGGACTAGCGGGGGGGGCGAGACCCAGTACTTC
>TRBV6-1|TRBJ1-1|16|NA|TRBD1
CASSEAQGGKDTEAFF
TGTGCCAGCAGTGAAGCGCAAGGGGGCAAGGACACTGAAGCTTTCTTT
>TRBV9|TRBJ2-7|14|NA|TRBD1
CASSTGTGGYEQYF
TGTGCCAGCAGTACCGGGACAGGGGGCTACGAGCAGTACTTC
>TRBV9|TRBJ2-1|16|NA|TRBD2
CASSEQVAGGNNEQFF
TGTGCCAGCAGCGAACAAGTAGCGGGAGGGAACAATGAGCAGTTCTTC
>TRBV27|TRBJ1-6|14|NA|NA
CASSFGSLNSPLHF
TGTGCCAGCAGTTTTGGATCCTTAAATTCACCCCTCCACTTT
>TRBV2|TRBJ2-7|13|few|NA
CATRQSPSYEQYF
TGTGCCACCAGACAGTCTCCATCCTACGAGCAGTACTTC
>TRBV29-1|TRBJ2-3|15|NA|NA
CSVDSLGDDTDTQYF
TGCAGCGTAGACAGTTTAGGAGACGACACAGATACGCAGTATTTT